Below are 14 T cell receptor beta chains sequenced from a single sample in a study of blood T cell repertoires in COVID-19. The protocol was immunoSEQ multiplex PCR, while the TCRdb copy is restricted to in-frame clones and leaves out a portion. The sample has approximately 100,000 clones, around 84% seen once; the top ten hold 12%. Material: peripheral blood. These TCRs come from a human donor in a cohort sampled during active COVID-19.

This clone has more than one count but fewer than ten. The rearrangement joins TRBV6-2 or TRBV6-3 to TRBJ1-5, with 12 bases identical to TRBD1. The CDR3 totals 17 residues. J was trimmed by 10 bases and V by 0 bases; bases with no gene match: 10. The V gene's germline CDR1 is MNHEY and CDR2 SVGEGT. The CDR3 here is CASSYSMGQGAGRPQHF. The CDR3 nucleotides are TGTGCCAGCAGTTACTCGATGGGACAGGGGGCGGGACGCCCCCAGCATTTT.

The chain is built from TRBV5-1 and TRBJ1-1; 8 bases agree with TRBD1. Germline CDR1 and CDR2: SGHRS and YFSETQ. This CDR3 is built from 14 residues. Trimming removed 0 bases from V and 9 bases from J; junction bases left unmatched: 7. The CDR3 sequence is CASSLGTGPTQAFF. The CDR3 region has the DNA TGCGCCAGCAGCTTGGGGACAGGGCCCACACAAGCTTTCTTT.

This chain joins TRBV19 and TRBJ1-5, with 9 bases aligning to TRBD1. The CDR3 extends over 14 amino acids. Germline V gene sequence: CDR1 LNHDA, CDR2 SQIVND (reference sequence). The junction had 5 bases not matched to a gene; V was cut back by 4 bases and J by 7 bases. CDR3 residues: CASSKTGGGQPQHF. The CDR3 DNA is TGTGCCAGTAGTAAGACAGGGGGAGGACAGCCCCAGCATTTT.

The chain uses TRBV7-3 and TRBJ1-2; 8 nucleotides line up with TRBD1. CDR3 length equals 13 residues. V lost 5 bases, J lost 7 bases, and 6 bases stayed unmatched. Per germline, CDR1 SGHTA and CDR2 FQGTGA. The CDR3 bases are TGTGCCAGCAGCCAGGACAGGGTGGGTGGCTACACCTTC. Its translation: CASSQDRVGGYTF.

The chain is built from TRBV5-4 and TRBJ2-1; D is perhaps TRBD2 (6 bases). This CDR3 is built from 15 residues. CDR1 is SGHNT, CDR2 YYREEE, per germline (reference sequence). Deletions cut 1 base from V and 8 bases from J, with 16 bases between. The CDR3 region has the DNA TGTGCCAGCAGCTTGTATGGCGGAGGGGTGGATGAGCAGTTCTTC. Protein product: CASSLYGGGVDEQFF.

V gene TRBV12-3 or TRBV12-4 combines with J gene TRBJ1-5; TRBD1 aligns across 7 bases. With V trimmed by 5 bases and J by 4 bases, 2 bases remained unmatched. The CDR3 is 13 residues long. Here the CDR3 reads CASSQQGNQPQHF. CDR3 DNA: TGTGCCAGCAGTCAACAGGGGAATCAGCCCCAGCATTTT.

The chain employs TRBV19 and TRBJ2-3; TRBD2 is a possible D gene (5 bases). Trimming took off 7 bases at V and 1 base at J, with 9 bases between the two ends. The CDR3 has 13 amino acids. Per the germline V gene, CDR1 is LNHDA and CDR2 is SQIVND (reference sequence). The DNA of the CDR3 is TGTGCCAGTACTAACGGGGGCACAGATACGCAGTATTTT. Residues: CASTNGGTDTQYF.

In DNA form, the CDR3 reads TGCGCCAGCAGCCAAGAGGCAGGGTCCCGGAGGGGCAATCAGCCCCAGCATTTT. Amino acid sequence: CASSQEAGSRRGNQPQHF. This chain uses TRBV4-1 with TRBJ1-5; maybe TRBD1 (5 bases). The CDR3 is 18 amino acids. The germline CDR1 and CDR2 sequences are MGHRA and YSYEKL. Trimming pared 0 bases from V and 2 bases from J, leaving 17 bases between.

This sequence joins TRBV19 and TRBJ2-1; 9 bases match TRBD2. This CDR3 comprises 16 residues. The germline gives CDR1 LNHDA, CDR2 SQIVND (reference sequence). J was trimmed by 8 bases and V by 5 bases; bases with no gene match: 13. Here the CDR3 DNA reads TGTGCCAGTAGTTGGGCGGCGGGGGGGCTTCATCATGAGCAGTTCTTC. It is translated as CASSWAAGGLHHEQFF.

This chain links TRBV7-2 with TRBJ1-2; 7 bases align to TRBD1. The CDR3 runs 17 residues. The germline gives CDR1 SGHTA, CDR2 FQGNSA. With V trimmed by 1 base and J by 2 bases, 10 bases remained unmatched. The CDR3 nucleotides are TGTGCCAGCAGCTTAGATGCCAGGACAGGAATAAACTATGGCTACACCTTC. Translated, it gives CASSLDARTGINYGYTF.

The chain uses TRBV5-1 and TRBJ1-6; the D gene is possibly TRBD1 (5 bases). This CDR3 has 14 amino acids. Germline CDR1 SGHRS, CDR2 YFSETQ. V shed 0 bases and J shed 10 bases, with 11 bases lying between them. The CDR3 DNA sequence: TGCGCCAGCAGCTTGGCTGGGGCCCCATCACCCCTCCACTTT. This sequence encodes CASSLAGAPSPLHF.

The chain links TRBV5-4 to TRBJ1-1; D gene ambiguous. CDR1 and CDR2 from the germline V gene are SGHNT and YYREEE (reference sequence). This CDR3 has 16 amino acids. V lost 1 base to trimming and J lost 4 bases, with 17 bases between them. The CDR3 sequence: CASSLYLVGGITEAFF. The DNA of the CDR3 is TGTGCCAGCAGCTTGTATCTGGTTGGAGGGATCACTGAAGCTTTCTTT.

The V gene is TRBV19, the J gene TRBJ1-5; D might be TRBD1 (5 bases). Germline lookup yields CDR1 LNHDA and CDR2 SQIVND (reference sequence). The CDR3 has 15 amino acids. Deletions cut 1 base from V and 6 bases from J, with 13 bases between. CDR3 amino acids: CASSIAQGSSQPQHF. CDR3 DNA: TGTGCCAGTAGTATAGCGCAGGGTTCGAGTCAGCCCCAGCATTTT.

V and J are TRBV7-9 and TRBJ2-7; D is perhaps TRBD1 (5 bases). Trimming shortened V by 4 bases and J by 6 bases, and 16 bases separated the two germline ends. This CDR3 spans 14 amino acids. Germline V gene lookup returns CDR1 SEHNR and CDR2 FQNEAQ (reference sequence). CDR3 bases: TGTGCCAGCAGCTCAACCCTACAGGAGACCGAGCAGTACTTC. Amino acid sequence: CASSSTLQETEQYF.